The T cell receptor beta chain described here comes from a study of cytomegalovirus exposure and HLA in healthy donors. On the study more broadly: Unique TCRs from HLA-typed donors, 65 million to 85 million of them, were held in an early data release.

Study outcomes and limitations: Donors were assumed by presence/absence analyses to have roughly uniform sequencing depth. From TCR beta sequences, most subjects' HLA-A and HLA-B alleles were reportedly predicted accurately.

Concerning this clone itself: Its cognate antigen is unknown.

From germline, CDR1 is SGHVS and CDR2 FNYEAQ. The CDR3 extends over 17 amino acids. V lost 5 bases and J lost 4; bases outside the gene matches: 14. A multiplex PCR was run with 60 Vbeta primers and 13 Jbeta primers. The protocol was immunoSEQ multiplex PCR, while the TCRdb copy is restricted to in-frame clones and leaves out a portion. The top ten clones hold roughly 1.3% of a sample with 120,000 to 150,000 clones, roughly four fifths of them seen once. The sequencing input was PBMCs. The J gene is TRBJ1-3, the V gene TRBV7-6, with 7 nucleotides matching TRBD1. This TCR was recovered from a woman in her thirties or forties in good health and CMV-seronegative. The CDR3 DNA reads TGTGCCAGCAGCCCAAGGACAGGAACGTTGGTCGGAAACACCATATATTTT. It codes for CASSPRTGTLVGNTIYF.